The present T cell receptor beta chain was sequenced within a study of shared T cell receptors in the human thymus. Trimming took 2 bases from V and 4 from J, leaving 24 bases between them. This CDR3 spans 19 amino acids. Germline V CDR1 and CDR2: MNHEY, SMNVEV (reference sequence). Assay used: immunoSEQ multiplex PCR; TCRdb lists only in-frame clones, some missing. The sample records about 660,000 clones, 70% to 90% being singletons. These same records also appear under a second study, on human thymus T cells. As reported in that work: Biased V and J segment usage appeared in thymus and peripheral blood.

Input material: thymocytes. This TCR was recovered from a boy under three years old with a congenital heart defect. The chain employs TRBV27 and TRBJ2-1, with a tentative D call TRBD2 (7 bases). This CDR3 is CASSLGGEPGVGLYNEQFF. CDR3 nucleotide sequence: TGTGCCAGCAGTTTAGGGGGGGAGCCAGGGGTAGGGCTTTACAATGAGCAGTTCTTC.